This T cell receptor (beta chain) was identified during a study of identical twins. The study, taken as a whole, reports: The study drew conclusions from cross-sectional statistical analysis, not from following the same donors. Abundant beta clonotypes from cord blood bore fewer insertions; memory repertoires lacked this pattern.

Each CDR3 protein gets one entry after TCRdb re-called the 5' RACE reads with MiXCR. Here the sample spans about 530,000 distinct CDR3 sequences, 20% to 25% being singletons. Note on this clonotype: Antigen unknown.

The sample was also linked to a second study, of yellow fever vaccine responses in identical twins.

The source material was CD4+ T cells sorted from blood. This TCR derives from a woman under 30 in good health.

The CDR3 region has the DNA TGTGCCAGCAGCCGCGGCCCGGGATTCTACGAGCAGTACGTC. Amino acid sequence: CASSRGPGFYEQYV. The V and J genes are TRBV7-9 and TRBJ2-7; a possible D gene is TRBD2 (5 bases). Germline V gene lookup returns CDR1 SEHNR and CDR2 FQNEAQ (reference sequence). The CDR3 is made up of 14 amino acids. The ends were cut back, 5 bases at V and 3 bases at J, with 14 bases in the middle.